This T cell receptor (beta chain) was sequenced for a study of T-cell memory formation after mild COVID-19. General study points: Detection of some responders pre-infection suggested pre-existing cross-reactive memory T cells participated.

Ten or more counts support this clonotype. Antigen specificity is unknown. Barcoded TCR alpha and TCR beta cDNA libraries with UMIs came from 5'RACE using constant-segment primers. A single record per CDR3 protein comes from TCRdb applying MiXCR to the 5' RACE reads. The sample yields approximately 12,000 distinct CDR3 sequences, more than 12% seen once. Germline-derived CDR1 and CDR2 are MNHEY and SVGAGI. Trimming removed 2 bases from V and 10 bases from J, with 14 bases in between. CDR3 size: 13 residues. The sequencing sample was made of PBMCs or a T cell subset sorted from them (not recorded which). The genes are TRBV6-5 and TRBJ1-1; the D gene is possibly TRBD1 (5 bases). The sequence came from a man between 18 and 29 years old who had mild COVID-19 (a few samples of this study predate the infection). Cell type and time point are not known. CDR3 in amino acids: CASSYDQGRIAFF. The CDR3 DNA sequence: TGTGCCAGCAGTTACGACCAGGGCAGAATAGCTTTCTTT.